The 20 T cell receptor beta chains listed next were all sequenced from one sample in a study of blood T cells in healthy people across ages. A second PCR of 7 to 11 cycles used a sample-barcoded 5' primer and a J-beta primer mix. TCRdb analysed the 5' RACE reads with MiXCR anew, one entry per CDR3 protein. Counted here are 600,000 to 650,000 distinct CDR3 sequences, roughly three fifths occurring once; the ten biggest clones make up about two fifths. Sequenced sample: blood. All receptors derive from a man aged 55-75 years in good health.

This chain connects TRBV18 to TRBJ2-3, with 8 bases that match TRBD1. V was pared by 2 bases and J by 5 bases, with 12 bases of the junction left unmatched. The germline V gene encodes CDR1 KGHSH and CDR2 LQKENI. This CDR3 is built from 17 residues. The CDR3 DNA follows: TGTGCCAGCTCACCAAACGGGGGACAGGTCGGTGGAGATACGCAGTATTTT. Translated, it gives CASSPNGGQVGGDTQYF.

The rearrangement joins TRBV20-1 to TRBJ1-6; no reliable D call. V lost 3 bases and J 10 bases, leaving 13 bases between the germline ends. The germline CDR1 and CDR2 sequences are DFQATT and SNEGSKA (reference sequence). This CDR3 comprises 13 residues. The CDR3 protein is CSARGRVDSPLHF. The CDR3 coding sequence is TGCAGTGCTAGGGGGAGGGTTGACTCACCCCTCCACTTT.

The V gene is TRBV20-1, the J gene TRBJ2-5; 8 bases align to TRBD1. CDR3 length: 18 amino acids. V lost 5 bases and J lost 4; bases outside the gene matches: 21. The germline gives CDR1 DFQATT, CDR2 SNEGSKA (reference sequence). The CDR3, as DNA: TGCAGTGCTTTTGACCGACAGGGGTTGCTTAAGGAGGCAGAGACCCAGTACTTC. Translating gives CSAFDRQGLLKEAETQYF.

The CDR3 coding sequence is TGCAGTGCTAGAGATTCGGGGAAGGGGACCCGATGGCAAGAGACCCAGTACTTC. This gives the protein CSARDSGKGTRWQETQYF. This chain joins TRBV20-1 and TRBJ2-5; TRBD1 or TRBD2 may be the D gene (5 bases each). The V gene lost 0 bases and the J gene lost 2 bases, with 22 bases spanning the gap. Per germline, CDR1 DFQATT and CDR2 SNEGSKA (reference sequence). This CDR3 is built from 18 residues.

The chain is built from TRBV20-1 and TRBJ2-1, with 9 bases matching TRBD2. Germline CDR1 reads DFQATT; CDR2 reads SNEGSKA (reference sequence). The J segment lost 0 bases and the V segment lost 5 bases, leaving 5 bases of the junction unmatched. The CDR3 covers 15 residues. In DNA, the CDR3 is TGCAGTGCTGGGGGCGGGGGGGCCTCCTACAATGAGCAGTTCTTC. This translates into CSAGGGGASYNEQFF.

About this clonotype: With a much larger clone just one base away, this may be a read error. The chain's CDR3 is CSASPGMGYGYTF. CDR3 nucleotide sequence: TGCAGTGCTAGTCCGGGGATGGGCTATGGCTACACCTTC. The chain links TRBV20-1 to TRBJ1-2; no clear D gene. The germline gives CDR1 DFQATT, CDR2 SNEGSKA (reference sequence). V lost 3 bases and J lost 4, with 12 bases in between. The CDR3 has 13 amino acids.

This chain joins TRBV4-1 and TRBJ1-5; D is ambiguous. This CDR3 comprises 13 residues. Germline V CDR1 and CDR2: MGHRA, YSYEKL. V lost 1 base and J lost 5, with 6 bases in between. The CDR3 DNA reads as TGCGCCAGCAGCCAAGTGGAGTATCAGCCCCAGCATTTT. Translating gives CASSQVEYQPQHF.

The chain combines TRBV6-5 with TRBJ1-6; 9 bases map to TRBD1. The CDR3 covers 15 residues. The V gene end was trimmed by 5 bases and the J gene end by 7 bases; junction bases not matched to a gene: 6. The germline V gene encodes CDR1 MNHEY and CDR2 SVGAGI. The CDR3 coding sequence is TGTGCCAGCAGTACAGGGGGCAGGGGGAATTCACCCCTCCACTTT. As protein: CASSTGGRGNSPLHF.

V usage is TRBV18 and J usage is TRBJ1-2; the D is unclear. Per germline, CDR1 KGHSH and CDR2 LQKENI. V was pared by 1 base and J by 2 bases, with 11 bases between. CDR3 size: 15 residues. The chain's CDR3 is CASSPQKDSNYGYTF. The CDR3 bases are TGTGCCAGCTCACCACAGAAAGATTCGAACTATGGCTACACCTTC.

This chain connects TRBV6-6 to TRBJ1-1; tentative D call: TRBD1 (5 bases). Germline CDR1 reads MNHNY; CDR2 reads SVGAGI (reference sequence). CDR3 length: 13 amino acids. Trimming left V 10 bases short and J 4 bases short, with 16 bases between. CDR3 sequence reads: CATGGQGGTEAFF. CDR3 DNA: TGTGCCACAGGAGGCCAGGGCGGCACTGAAGCTTTCTTT.

The V and J genes are TRBV7-9 and TRBJ2-1; D perhaps matches TRBD1 (5 bases). The DNA matches TRBJ2-7 better at its end, which makes the J call doubtful. The CDR3 loop spans 14 amino acids. The germline CDR1 and CDR2 sequences are SEHNR and FQNEAQ (reference sequence). The DNA for the CDR3 is TGTGCCAGCAGCTTACGTGGCAGGGCTAATGAGCAGTACTTC. It codes for CASSLRGRANEQYF.

The V gene is TRBV20-1, the J gene TRBJ1-2; possible D gene TRBD1, 6 bases. Germline V gene data show CDR1 as DFQATT and CDR2 as SNEGSKA (reference sequence). Trimming shortened V by 6 bases and J by 6 bases, and 17 bases separated the two germline ends. This CDR3 is built from 13 residues. Written as DNA, the CDR3 is TGCAGTGCCCGCCGGGGGGCATATGATGGCTACACCTTC. This codes for CSARRGAYDGYTF.

This chain uses TRBV7-2 with TRBJ1-5; unclear D gene. V lost 0 bases, J lost 2 bases, and 8 bases lay in between. There are 15 residues in the CDR3. In germline, CDR1 is SGHTA, CDR2 FQGNSA. DNA of the CDR3: TGTGCCAGCAGCTTAGCGGGAGGGCGCAATCAGCCCCAGCATTTT. It encodes CASSLAGGRNQPQHF.

This clonotype was seen more than once but under ten times. The gene calls are TRBV5-6 and TRBJ2-4; TRBD2 aligns across 7 bases. J was trimmed by 0 bases and V by 4 bases; bases with no gene match: 13. CDR1 SGHDT and CDR2 YYEEEE come from the germline V gene. The CDR3 covers 18 residues. This chain's CDR3 is CASSTLTYGGIAKNIQYF. The CDR3 bases are TGTGCCAGCAGCACCCTAACATACGGGGGGATAGCCAAAAACATTCAGTACTTC.

The rearrangement uses TRBV15 and TRBJ1-1; 8 nucleotides match TRBD1. In germline, CDR1 is LNHNV, CDR2 YYDKDF (reference sequence). The CDR3 has 15 amino acids. V dropped 5 bases and J dropped 2; count of bases not matched to a gene: 7. The CDR3 DNA follows: TGTGCCACCAGCGTAGGAGGGACAGGCAACACTGAAGCTTTCTTT. It encodes CATSVGGTGNTEAFF. Looking up the rest from reference TRBV15 and TRBJ1-1 gives the full variable domain: DAMVIQNPRYQVTQFGKPVTLSCSQTLNHNVMYWYQQKSSQAPKLLFHYYDKDFNNEADTPDNFQSRRPNTSFCFLDIRSPGLGDTAMYLCATSVGGTGNTEAFFGQGTRLTVV.

This chain joins TRBV7-2 and TRBJ2-6; 11 nucleotides agree with TRBD1. Germline V CDR1 and CDR2: SGHTA, FQGNSA. V lost 4 bases, J lost 5 bases, and 4 bases stayed unmatched. The CDR3 spans 16 residues. CDR3 bases: TGTGCCAGCAGCTCCCGGGACAGGGGGTGGGCCAACGTCCTGACTTTC. Translating gives CASSSRDRGWANVLTF.

The chain has TRBV5-1 and TRBJ2-1, with D possibly TRBD2 on 6 matching bases. Germline loops: CDR1 SGHRS, CDR2 YFSETQ. The CDR3 loop spans 17 amino acids. Trimming took 2 bases from V and 3 from J, leaving 18 bases between them. The CDR3 sequence: CASSFAPAGSNYNEQFF. Here the CDR3 DNA reads TGCGCCAGCAGCTTCGCGCCAGCCGGGAGTAACTACAATGAGCAGTTCTTC.

Comment on this clonotype: One junction end does not reproduce the germline sequence, and a read error may be involved. The chain carries TRBV13 and TRBJ2-7; D is possibly TRBD1 or TRBD2 (6 bases each). The CDR3 has 12 residues. CDR1 PRHDT and CDR2 FYEKMQ come from the germline V gene (reference sequence). The CDR3 DNA reads TGTGCCAGCACCTTAGGGGTGGGGGGCCAGTACTTC. It is translated as CASTLGVGGQYF.

The chain has TRBV4-1 and TRBJ1-2; maybe TRBD1 (5 bases). This CDR3 is built from 17 residues. The germline CDR1 and CDR2 sequences are MGHRA and YSYEKL. The ends were cut back, 0 bases at V and 0 bases at J, with 14 bases in the middle. The CDR3: CASSQDWGREANYGYTF. The CDR3 DNA reads TGCGCCAGCAGCCAAGATTGGGGCAGAGAAGCTAACTATGGCTACACCTTC.

To note about this clonotype: A single base separates this from a much larger clone, so it may be a read error. The rearrangement uses TRBV7-9 and TRBJ2-5, with D possibly being TRBD1 (6 bases). Germline CDR1 reads SEHNR; CDR2 reads FQNEAQ (reference sequence). The CDR3 is made up of 13 amino acids. V was trimmed by 7 bases and J by 5 bases, leaving 14 bases between them. The chain's CDR3 is CASNFTGIETQYF. CDR3 nucleotide sequence: TGTGCCAGCAACTTTACAGGGATCGAGACCCAGTACTTC.